A selection of T cell receptor beta chains follows, all from one sample in a study of blood T cell repertoires in COVID-19. The method was immunoSEQ multiplex PCR; TCRdb's version includes in-frame clones alone and lacks a portion of them. The sample has around 250,000 clones, 85% to 90% seen once. The sequenced sample consisted of PBMCs or T cells enriched from blood (not recorded which). These receptors were obtained from a woman under 40 who had recovered from COVID-19. CDR3s include the opening cysteine and the closing phenylalanine or tryptophan. A D gene is named only where the DNA matches it firmly. Clone size is given for some rows only: seen once, a few or many times, or a class if the clone is expanded.

D,size,J,V,DNA,CDR3
TRBD1,.,TRBJ1-2,TRBV7-9,TGTGCCAGCAGCTTAGCCCAGAACAGGGGGCTCGATGGCTACACCTTC,CASSLAQNRGLDGYTF
.,.,TRBJ1-1,TRBV30,TGTGCCTGGAGTGTAAAAGCGACCGGCACTGAAGCTTTCTTT,CAWSVKATGTEAFF
TRBD1,.,TRBJ1-5,TRBV19,TGTGCCAGTAGTTCTTACAGGGGCAGCAATCAGCCCCAGCATTTT,CASSSYRGSNQPQHF
.,.,TRBJ2-1,TRBV6-2/TRBV6-3,TGTGCCAGCAGTTACGGGACTGGGAGCTCCTACAATGAGCAGTTCTTC,CASSYGTGSSYNEQFF
TRBD2,.,TRBJ2-1,TRBV4-3,TGCGCCAGCAGCCAGCTAGCGGGAGTAGGGAATGAGCAGTTCTTC,CASSQLAGVGNEQFF
.,.,TRBJ1-1,TRBV6-2/TRBV6-3,TGTGCCAGCAGTTGGACAACAGGGTCCACTGAAGCTTTCTTT,CASSWTTGSTEAFF
TRBD2,.,TRBJ2-1,TRBV5-1,TGCGCCAGCAGCCCCGTTGCGGGAGAGGCATACAATGAGCAGTTCTTC,CASSPVAGEAYNEQFF
.,.,TRBJ1-2,TRBV28,TGTGCCAGCATGATTGGCAGGGAAGGTGGCTACACCTTC,CASMIGREGGYTF
TRBD1,few,TRBJ1-2,TRBV7-2,TGTGCCAGCAGCCTAGGCGGGACAGATCGGCGTGGCTACACCTTC,CASSLGGTDRRGYTF
TRBD1,.,TRBJ1-1,TRBV27,TGTGCCAGCAGCTCAGGTTACAGGGGTCTCACTGAAGCTTTCTTT,CASSSGYRGLTEAFF
.,.,TRBJ1-1,TRBV5-1,TGCGCCAGCAGCTTGGATTACGCCTATCCTGCTTTCTTT,CASSLDYAYPAFF
.,.,TRBJ2-1,TRBV7-8,TGTGCCAGCAGCCCAACGAGGACAGCCTCCTACAATGAGCAGTTCTTC,CASSPTRTASYNEQFF
TRBD1,.,TRBJ1-5,TRBV5-1,TGCGCCAGCAGCTTGGGACAGGGGGACAATCAGCCCCAGCATTTT,CASSLGQGDNQPQHF
.,few,TRBJ2-5,TRBV3-1/TRBV3-2,TGTGCCAGCAGCCAAGATGGTAGGGGGTCCCAAGAGACCCAGTACTTC,CASSQDGRGSQETQYF
TRBD2,few,TRBJ2-5,TRBV7-7,TGTGCTAGCACCTCATCACCGGGACTAGAAGGAGAGACCCAGTACTTC,CASTSSPGLEGETQYF
.,.,TRBJ1-1,TRBV6-6,TGTGCCAGCAGTCATAGACAGGAGGAGGTATGGTCGGACACTGAAGCTTTCTTT,CASSHRQEEVWSDTEAFF
TRBD1,.,TRBJ2-3,TRBV24-1,TGTGCCACCAGTGTCGCAGGGGGAATCACAGATACGCAGTATTTT,CATSVAGGITDTQYF
TRBD1,.,TRBJ1-2,TRBV5-4,TGTGCCAGCAGCTTGGGGGACAGGGGGCAAGCCTATGGCTACACCTTC,CASSLGDRGQAYGYTF
.,.,TRBJ2-1,TRBV14,TGTGCCAGCAGCCAACGGATCAGGGGCAGCGGTAATTACAATGAGCAGTTCTTC,CASSQRIRGSGNYNEQFF
.,.,TRBJ1-1,TRBV4-1,TGCGCCAGCAGCCAAGATATGGGGGCTCGGATCGGCAACACTGAAGCTTTCTTT,CASSQDMGARIGNTEAFF
.,.,TRBJ1-3,TRBV10-3,TGTGCCATCAGGGGGGACATGTCTTTCTCTGGAAACACCATATATTTT,CAIRGDMSFSGNTIYF
.,.,TRBJ1-2,TRBV4-2,TGTGCCAGCAGCCAAGTCAGGGACGGGGGGCGCGCAAACTATGGCTACACCTTC,CASSQVRDGGRANYGYTF
.,.,TRBJ2-7,TRBV6-2/TRBV6-3,TGTGCCAGCAGTTACTCCGGAGGTTATGCCGAGCAGTACTTC,CASSYSGGYAEQYF
.,many,TRBJ1-2,TRBV18,TGTGCCAGCTCACCGAGACTCTATGGCTACACCTTC,CASSPRLYGYTF
TRBD2,once,TRBJ2-1,TRBV27,TGTGCCAGCCTCGGACTAGCGGGAGGGAAGTACAATGAGCAGTTCTTC,CASLGLAGGKYNEQFF
TRBD2,once,TRBJ2-2,TRBV24-1,TGTGCCACCAGTGATTTCCGCGGTAGCGGGAAAACCGGGGAGCTGTTTTTT,CATSDFRGSGKTGELFF
.,.,TRBJ1-6,TRBV18,TGTGCCAGCTCACCGGTTCGGGGGGGCACCTATAATTCACCCCTCCACTTT,CASSPVRGGTYNSPLHF